A single sample gave rise to the 11 T cell receptor beta chains below, sequenced in a study of human T cells and chemical hapten exposure. TCRdb independently ran MiXCR on the RACE reads; one entry per CDR3 protein. The sample shows about 360,000 distinct CDR3 sequences, approximately 5.1% of them seen only once. Sample time point: patch test 1, 2 weeks after DPC sensitization. Treatment denoted: therapeutic diphenylcyclopropenone sensitization with weekly scalp DPC. This specimen consisted of whole blood, obtained in connection with sensitization to the hapten diphenylcyclopropenone (DPC). All receptors come from a woman between 45 and 60 years old with alopecia areata. Some clones in this sample may be carry-over from other donors' samples.

In this sample, this clonotype turned up many times. The rearrangement joins TRBV6-1 to TRBJ2-5, with a tentative D call TRBD2 (6 bases). CDR1 and CDR2 from the germline V gene are MNHNS and SASEGT. V dropped 5 bases and J dropped 3 bases, with 19 bases sitting between them. The CDR3 loop spans 16 amino acids. CDR3 nucleotides: TGTGCCAGCAGTTTAGCGGCAACAATGCTCAAAGAGACCCAGTACTTC. This sequence encodes CASSLAATMLKETQYF.

This clonotype was seen a few times. For the CDR3, the DNA is TGCAGCGTTTCAGAGGAGGGCTACACCTTC. Its protein product is CSVSEEGYTF. The chain carries TRBV29-1 and TRBJ1-2; D is ambiguous. The CDR3 covers 10 residues. V was trimmed by 5 bases and J by 8 bases, leaving 9 bases between them. Germline V gene lookup returns CDR1 SQVTM and CDR2 ANQGSEA.

This clonotype was observed at least ten times. This chain links TRBV27 with TRBJ2-1, with a weak D call TRBD2 (6 bases). This CDR3 region has 12 residues. Germline CDR1 and CDR2: MNHEY and SMNVEV (reference sequence). Trimming pared 3 bases from V and 12 bases from J, leaving 12 bases between. DNA of the CDR3: TGTGCCAGCAGTTTGTCTGGGACTGGGCAGTTCTTC. It codes for CASSLSGTGQFF.

In its sample, this clonotype was seen many times. The DNA of the CDR3 is TGTGCCAGCGTACCGAACGGTATGAACACTGAAGCTTTCTTT. Encoded protein: CASVPNGMNTEAFF. This sequence joins TRBV3-1 and TRBJ1-1; no definite D call. V dropped 8 bases and J dropped 0 bases, with 13 bases sitting between them. Germline-derived CDR1 and CDR2 are LGHDT and YNNKEL (reference sequence). The CDR3 runs 14 residues.

At least ten counts were recorded for this clonotype. This chain links TRBV4-2 with TRBJ2-7, with TRBD2 identical over 16 bases. This CDR3 spans 18 amino acids. Germline V gene lookup returns CDR1 LGHNA and CDR2 YNFKEQ. V dropped 4 bases and J dropped 6; count of bases not matched to a gene: 12. CDR3 in amino acids: CASSPPGLAGGPSGEQYF. CDR3 nucleotides: TGTGCCAGCAGCCCCCCGGGACTAGCGGGAGGGCCGTCGGGCGAGCAGTACTTC.

This clonotype came up a few times. The gene calls are TRBV10-3 and TRBJ1-5; weak D call: TRBD1 (6 bases). The CDR3 has 15 residues. Between the trimmed V and J ends, which lost 4 bases and 2 bases, there was a span of 12 bases. Germline CDR1 and CDR2: ENHRY and SYGVKD. As DNA, the CDR3 is TGTGCCATCAGTGTCGCAGGGGCGGGCAATCAGCCCCAGCATTTT. It codes for CAISVAGAGNQPQHF.

The sample holds a few counts of this clonotype. The genes are TRBV7-2 and TRBJ2-1, with no clear D. Trimming took 5 bases from V and 8 from J, leaving 10 bases between them. There are 12 residues in the CDR3. The germline V gene has CDR1 SGHTA and CDR2 FQGNSA. The DNA of the CDR3 is TGTGCCAGCAGCCTGACACGCGATGAGCAGTTCTTC. This sequence encodes CASSLTRDEQFF.

There are many counts of this clonotype. The J gene is TRBJ2-3, the V gene TRBV5-1; 9 nucleotides line up with TRBD2. The length of the CDR3 is 16 residues. J gave up 0 bases and V 2 bases, and 4 bases lay outside the gene matches. CDR1 SGHRS and CDR2 YFSETQ come from the germline V gene. Here the CDR3 reads CASSLLAGSSTDTQYF. DNA for the CDR3: TGCGCCAGCAGCTTACTAGCGGGTTCCAGCACAGATACGCAGTATTTT. Full variable domain (remainder filled in from reference TRBV5-1 and TRBJ2-3): KAGVTQTPRYLIKTRGQQVTLSCSPISGHRSVSWYQQTPGQGLQFLFEYFSETQRNKGNFPGRFSGRQFSNSRSEMNVSTLELGDSALYLCASSLLAGSSTDTQYFGPGTRLTVL.

Many counts were recorded for this clonotype. This chain links TRBV5-1 with TRBJ1-1; D is undetermined. The germline V gene has CDR1 SGHRS and CDR2 YFSETQ. CDR3 length equals 17 residues. V lost 4 bases and J lost 1, with 20 bases in between. The CDR3 sequence: CASSLDGLRAGNTEAFF. CDR3 DNA: TGCGCCAGCAGCCTGGATGGGTTACGAGCCGGGAACACTGAAGCTTTCTTT.

This clonotype occurred many times. This chain links TRBV7-9 with TRBJ1-1; no definite D call. The CDR3 is made up of 14 amino acids. Germline V lookup: CDR1 SEHNR, CDR2 FQNEAQ (reference sequence). Trimming removed 5 bases from V and 1 base from J, with 11 bases in between. For the CDR3, the DNA is TGTGCCAGCAGCCGAACACAGAGGAACACTGAAGCTTTCTTT. Its protein product is CASSRTQRNTEAFF.

The chain uses TRBV29-1 and TRBJ2-7, with D perhaps given as TRBD1 or TRBD2 (5 bases each). V was cut by 0 bases and J by 3 bases, with 6 bases left in between. Germline values: CDR1 SQVTM, CDR2 ANQGSEA. The CDR3 runs to 12 residues. The CDR3, as DNA: TGCAGCGTTGAAGAGGGGGACTACGAGCAGTACTTC. Amino acid sequence: CSVEEGDYEQYF.